This T cell receptor beta chain was obtained from a study of lymphopenia after photon versus proton radiotherapy. Study results and limitations: Photon-treated patients lost naive T cells and TCR diversity; proton-treated stayed stable. Only patients who died were analyzed for survival; proton advantage is unproven. After lymphocyte nadir, photon-treated repertoires showed oligoclonal expansion, especially CD8+ Temra. Post-nadir TCR diversity decline inversely tracked overall survival among those who died.

This clone was seen just once. Antigen unknown. Assay used: immunoSEQ multiplex PCR; TCRdb lists only in-frame clones, some missing. Counted here are 2,000 or so clones, roughly 79% occurring once; the ten biggest clones make up 39%. Germline CDR1 SGHRS, CDR2 YFSETQ. This CDR3 spans 16 amino acids. The junction had 11 bases not matched to a gene; V was cut back by 4 bases and J by 3 bases. The source material was peripheral blood, sampled from a patient treated with photon-based radiotherapy. This clonotype was sampled from an older man with cholangiocarcinoma. The genes are TRBV5-1 and TRBJ1-2; 8 nucleotides match TRBD1. The CDR3 nucleotides read TGCGCCAGCAGCCTACAATCCGGACAGGGTCACTATGGCTACACCTTC. Residues: CASSLQSGQGHYGYTF. The full variable domain, its missing parts supplied by reference TRBV5-1 and TRBJ1-2, is KAGVTQTPRYLIKTRGQQVTLSCSPISGHRSVSWYQQTPGQGLQFLFEYFSETQRNKGNFPGRFSGRQFSNSRSEMNVSTLELGDSALYLCASSLQSGQGHYGYTFGSGTRLTVV.